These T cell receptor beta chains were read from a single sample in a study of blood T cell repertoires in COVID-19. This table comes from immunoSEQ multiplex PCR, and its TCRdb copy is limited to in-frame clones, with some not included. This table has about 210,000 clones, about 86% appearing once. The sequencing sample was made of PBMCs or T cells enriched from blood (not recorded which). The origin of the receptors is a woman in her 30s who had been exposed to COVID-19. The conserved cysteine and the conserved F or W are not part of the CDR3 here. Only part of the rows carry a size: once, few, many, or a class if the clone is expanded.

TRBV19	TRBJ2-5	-	ASSPRLDRGETQY
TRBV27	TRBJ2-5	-	ASMQGFSGQETQY
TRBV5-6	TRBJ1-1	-	ASSFPQGQGEAF
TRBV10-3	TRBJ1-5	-	AISPGQEINSNQPQH
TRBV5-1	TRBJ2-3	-	ASSLRFSPDWTSGAPTQY
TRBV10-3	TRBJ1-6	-	ASQTGTGAMYNSPLH
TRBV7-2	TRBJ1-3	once	ASSQDRGFSSGNTIY
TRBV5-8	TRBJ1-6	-	ASSLYSYNSPLH
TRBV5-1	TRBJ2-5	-	ASSLATGGRETQY
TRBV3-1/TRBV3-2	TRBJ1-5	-	ASSQGSNSNQPQH
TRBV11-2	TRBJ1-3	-	ASSSLLTVSGNTIY
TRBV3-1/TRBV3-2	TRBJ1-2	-	ASSVPGQEYGYT
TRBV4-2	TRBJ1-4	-	ASSQNLDRGRDEKLF
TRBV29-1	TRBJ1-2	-	SVDALGGGPTNYGYT
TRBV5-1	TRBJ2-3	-	ASSLPTSGGASTDTQY
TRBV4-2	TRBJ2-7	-	ASSQDYNYEQY
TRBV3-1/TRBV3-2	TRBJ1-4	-	ASSHAGGGEKLF
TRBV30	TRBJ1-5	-	AWSQGQFNQPQH
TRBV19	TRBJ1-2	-	ASSIPFRDRKGYT
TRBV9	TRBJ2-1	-	ASSPRGDISYNEQF
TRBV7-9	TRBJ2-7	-	ASSPPRGTYEQY
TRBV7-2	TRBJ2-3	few	ASSLRGEPDTQY
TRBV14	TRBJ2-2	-	ASSQGTRGPRGTGELF
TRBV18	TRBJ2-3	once	ASSPQTGASTDTQY
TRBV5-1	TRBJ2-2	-	ASSLASGELF
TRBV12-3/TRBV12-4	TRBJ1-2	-	ASTSKGSYGYT
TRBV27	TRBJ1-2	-	ASRKGQNYGYT
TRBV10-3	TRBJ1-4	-	AISAGTGVEKLF